This T cell receptor (beta chain) comes out of a study of blood T cell repertoires in COVID-19. In the study overall: Sites in the United States, Italy and Spain provided acute and convalescent COVID-19 samples.

Clones were sequenced by immunoSEQ multiplex PCR, and TCRdb holds only the in-frame ones, with some missing. The sample holds around 300,000 clones, around 86% seen once. The CDR3 has 15 amino acids. Trimming cost V 3 bases and J 3 bases, with 15 bases left between them. Germline CDR1 and CDR2: LNHDA and SQIVND (reference sequence). The V call is TRBV19, the J call TRBJ2-7; D is ambiguous. Sequencing input: peripheral blood. This TCR was recovered from a man aged 45-65 years with active or convalescent COVID-19. CDR3 region: CASSMKLQSFYEQYF. In nucleotides, the CDR3 is TGTGCCAGTAGTATGAAATTACAGTCATTCTACGAGCAGTACTTC.